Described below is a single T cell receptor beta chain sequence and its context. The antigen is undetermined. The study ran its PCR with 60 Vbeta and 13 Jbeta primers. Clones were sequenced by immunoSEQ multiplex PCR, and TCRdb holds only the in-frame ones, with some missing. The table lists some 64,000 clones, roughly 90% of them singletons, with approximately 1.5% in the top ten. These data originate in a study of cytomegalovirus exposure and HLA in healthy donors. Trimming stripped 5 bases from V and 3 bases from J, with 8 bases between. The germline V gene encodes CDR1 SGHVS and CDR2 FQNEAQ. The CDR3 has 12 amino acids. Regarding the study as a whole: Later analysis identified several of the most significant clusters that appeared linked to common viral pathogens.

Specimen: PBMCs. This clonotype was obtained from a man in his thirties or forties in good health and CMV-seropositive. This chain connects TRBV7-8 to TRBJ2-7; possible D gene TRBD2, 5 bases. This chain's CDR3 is CASSRTSYEQYF. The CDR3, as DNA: TGTGCCAGCAGCCGAACTAGCTACGAGCAGTACTTC.